The 5 T cell receptor beta chains below come from one sample, sequenced in a study of blood T cell repertoires in COVID-19. Repertoires were generated with immunoSEQ multiplex PCR, while TCRdb's copy carries only in-frame clones and drops some. The table includes approximately 56,000 clones, nearly 90% detected once. The sample consisted of peripheral blood. The source of these receptors is a woman aged 55 to 70 with COVID-19, enrolled during active disease.

This clone showed up just once. The chain recombines TRBV20-1 with TRBJ1-1; a weak D match, TRBD1 (6 bases). Germline lookup yields CDR1 DFQATT and CDR2 SNEGSKA (reference sequence). With 4 bases removed from V and 7 bases from J, the gap between germline ends came to 10 bases. The CDR3 is 11 amino acids. The CDR3 loop reads CSANTGYEAFF. Here the CDR3 DNA reads TGCAGTGCTAATACAGGGTATGAAGCTTTCTTT.

CDR3 sequence: CASRTAQGVNEQYF. CDR3 nucleotide sequence: TGCGCCAGCCGAACTGCACAGGGGGTCAACGAGCAGTACTTC. The chain couples TRBV10-1 to TRBJ2-7, with 8 positions matching TRBD1. Germline V gene sequence: CDR1 WNHNN, CDR2 SYGVQD (reference sequence). J gave up 5 bases and V 8 bases, and 11 bases lay outside the gene matches. The CDR3 loop spans 14 amino acids.

The J gene is TRBJ1-2, the V gene TRBV21-1; TRBD1 is taken as the D call from the table, unchecked against the DNA. TRBV21-1 is listed as a pseudogene. This CDR3 contains 14 residues. CDR3 loop: CASSIPWASYGYTF. The CDR3 DNA reads TGTGCCAGCAGCATCCCTTGGGCCTCCTATGGCTACACCTTC.

The V gene is TRBV5-5, the J gene TRBJ1-2; D might be TRBD1 (5 bases). The V gene lost 1 base and the J gene lost 0 bases, with 10 bases spanning the gap. CDR3 size: 15 residues. Germline lookup yields CDR1 SGHKS and CDR2 YYEKEE (reference sequence). CDR3 sequence: CASSLQGIANYGYTF. CDR3 in DNA: TGTGCCAGCAGCTTGCAGGGAATAGCTAACTATGGCTACACCTTC.

This chain uses TRBV2 with TRBJ1-2, with 7 bases fitting TRBD1. Trimming at V came to 3 bases and at J to 1 base, leaving 5 bases not matched to a gene. CDR3 length: 15 residues. Germline-derived CDR1 and CDR2 are SNHLY and FYNNEI. CDR3 loop: CASSDQGVVNYGYTF. For the CDR3, the DNA is TGTGCCAGCAGTGACCAGGGGGTCGTTAACTATGGCTACACCTTC.